This TCR beta chain was found in a study of T cells in tuberculosis. Study context: Sequenced TCRs come from CD1B-GMM tetramer-binding T cells. In South Africa, adults with active tuberculosis were compared with IGRA-negative and latently infected IGRA-positive adolescents.

Generated by immunoSEQ multiplex PCR, the TCRdb table keeps only in-frame clones and is missing some. The sample gives about 32,000 clones, approximately 94% of which show up once; 6.5% to 8% is in the top ten. On this clone: Its antigen is unidentified.

CDR3 length equals 13 residues. Germline CDR1 reads SGHNT; CDR2 reads YYREEE (reference sequence). Trimming cost V 3 bases and J 8 bases; bases outside gene matches: 7. Whole-study findings and limits: Smaller distances to GMM-specific TCRs suggested their expansion in active tuberculosis. Shorter CDR3-alpha in active tuberculosis partly drove smaller distances.

Material: PBMCs. This receptor was obtained from a donor under 30 with latent tuberculosis or without tuberculosis infection. The chain is built from TRBV5-4 and TRBJ1-2; 7 positions match TRBD1. CDR3 DNA: TGTGCCAGCAGCTCGGGACAGCTCGAAGGCTACACCTTC. Its protein product is CASSSGQLEGYTF.